A few counts support the clone carrying this T cell receptor (beta chain). The iRepertoire nested amplicon-rescue multiplex PCR amplified TCR alpha and beta CDR3s from RNA. TCRdb independently ran MiXCR on the multiplex PCR reads; one entry per CDR3 protein. This table has roughly 42,000 distinct CDR3 sequences, around 22% appearing once. These data originate in a study of glioma-infiltrating T cells. Germline values: CDR1 MGHRA, CDR2 YSYEKL. V gave up 7 bases and J gave up 4 bases; unmatched junction bases: 11. This CDR3 contains 15 residues. The chain has TRBV4-1 and TRBJ2-3, with 7 bases matching TRBD2. The clonotype was recovered from a human donor with low-grade glioma or glioblastoma, undergoing nonglioma brain surgery, or in good health (not recorded which). The sample was glioma tissue, nonneoplastic brain tissue, or PBMCs (not recorded which). CDR3 region: CASTGGGAIADTQYF. CDR3 sequence (DNA): TGCGCCAGCACCGGGGGAGGGGCGATCGCAGATACGCAGTATTTT.